This T cell receptor (beta chain) was captured by sequencing in a study of glioma-infiltrating T cells. General study findings and limits: CDR3 overlap between tissue and blood was very small. Gliomas, especially low-grade, showed above-expected tissue-blood divergence; non-neoplastic patients showed below.

As concerns this clonotype: What it recognizes is unknown.

Amplification of TCR alpha and beta CDR3 regions from RNA used iRepertoire nested multiplex PCR. Using its own MiXCR run on the multiplex PCR reads, TCRdb lists one record per CDR3 protein. The repertoire consists of 100,000 to 150,000 distinct CDR3 sequences, with approximately 25% occurring once and the leading ten covering 13% to 15%. Trimming stripped 4 bases from V and 4 bases from J, with 17 bases between. CDR1 is LNHDA and CDR2 is SQIVND in the germline V gene (reference sequence). The CDR3 runs to 16 residues. This TCR came from a human donor with low-grade glioma or glioblastoma, undergoing nonglioma brain surgery, or in good health (not recorded which). The chain uses TRBV19 and TRBJ2-1, with a possible D match to TRBD1 (5 bases). Sequenced input: glioma tissue, nonneoplastic brain tissue, or PBMCs (not recorded which). CDR3 amino acids: CASSTKRQGRYNEQFF. The CDR3 DNA is TGTGCCAGTAGTACGAAAAGGCAGGGTCGATACAATGAGCAGTTCTTC.